The 25 T cell receptor beta chains listed next were all sequenced from one sample in a study of cytomegalovirus exposure and HLA in healthy donors. The study ran its PCR with 60 Vbeta and 13 Jbeta primers. This table comes from immunoSEQ multiplex PCR, and its TCRdb copy is limited to in-frame clones, with some not included. This sample yields about 120,000 clones, of which around 77% are seen a single time; about 5.8% belongs to the top ten. Material for sequencing was PBMCs. These receptors were obtained from a man between 18 and 29 years old in good health and CMV-seropositive.

The rearrangement links TRBV6-5 to TRBJ1-5, with a possible D match to TRBD1 (5 bases). Germline loops: CDR1 MNHEY, CDR2 SVGAGI. This CDR3 is built from 14 residues. V shed 6 bases and J shed 4 bases, with 13 bases lying between them. The DNA for the CDR3 is TGTGCCAGCAGCACCGGGGGGGGAAATCAGCCCCAGCATTTT. Protein: CASSTGGGNQPQHF.

The V call is TRBV2, the J call TRBJ1-1, with a weak D call TRBD1 (6 bases). The CDR3 consists of 15 residues. CDR1 is SNHLY, CDR2 FYNNEI, per germline. V dropped 6 bases and J dropped 5 bases, with 19 bases sitting between them. The DNA for the CDR3 is TGTGCCAGCAGAGCTCCCCGGGGGGGGCAAACTGAAGCTTTCTTT. Encoded protein: CASRAPRGGQTEAFF.

There are a few counts of this clone. The chain couples TRBV6-6 to TRBJ1-3; possible D gene TRBD1, 6 bases. The germline V gene encodes CDR1 MNHNY and CDR2 SVGAGI (reference sequence). CDR3 size: 15 residues. V was trimmed by 5 bases and J by 4 bases, leaving 15 bases between them. The CDR3 sequence is CASSILGDKGNTIYF. CDR3 bases: TGTGCCAGCAGTATACTCGGGGACAAGGGAAACACCATATATTTT.

The chain recombines TRBV7-8 with TRBJ1-1; 7 bases are a match to TRBD1. After removal of 2 bases from V and 0 bases from J, the junction contained 6 bases not matched to a gene. Looked up from germline, CDR1 is SGHVS and CDR2 is FQNEAQ. The CDR3 is made up of 16 amino acids. The CDR3 loop reads CASSLRGQPMNTEAFF. CDR3 nucleotide sequence: TGTGCCAGCAGCTTAAGGGGGCAGCCGATGAACACTGAAGCTTTCTTT.

The chain links TRBV5-1 to TRBJ2-1; 8 nucleotides align to TRBD2. The germline V gene encodes CDR1 SGHRS and CDR2 YFSETQ. Germline trimming cut 2 bases from V and 2 bases from J; bases unmatched to any gene: 15. The CDR3 consists of 19 residues. The CDR3 here is CASSLPPGLAPNPYNEQFF. Here the CDR3 DNA reads TGCGCCAGCAGCTTACCCCCCGGACTAGCACCTAACCCCTACAATGAGCAGTTCTTC.

The V and J genes are TRBV10-3 and TRBJ1-1, with TRBD1 as a possible D gene (5 bases). Deletions cut 3 bases from V and 6 bases from J, with 11 bases between. CDR1 is ENHRY, CDR2 SYGVKD, per germline. The CDR3 runs to 13 residues. The CDR3 DNA is TGTGCCATCAGTGAATCAGGGTTCGCTGAAGCTTTCTTT. This translates into CAISESGFAEAFF.

V usage is TRBV6-5 and J usage is TRBJ1-2; D is possibly TRBD1 (6 bases). The CDR3 length is 14 residues. Trimming left V 2 bases short and J 4 bases short, with 11 bases between. CDR1 is MNHEY, CDR2 SVGAGI, per germline. The CDR3 DNA sequence: TGTGCCAGCAGTTACGGGTTAGGGGGCTATGGCTACACCTTC. This encodes CASSYGLGGYGYTF.

The genes are TRBV5-1 and TRBJ2-5, with 8 bases identical to TRBD1. The trim removed 4 bases at V and 2 bases at J, leaving 7 bases unmatched. The CDR3 spans 15 residues. In germline, CDR1 is SGHRS, CDR2 YFSETQ. In nucleotides, the CDR3 is TGCGCCAGCAGCACTGGAGGGACAGGTCAAGAGACCCAGTACTTC. Encoded protein: CASSTGGTGQETQYF.

The chain has TRBV30 and TRBJ2-7; 7 bases match TRBD1. The CDR3 has 15 residues. V was clipped by 3 bases and J by 4 bases; unmatched bases: 12. Germline V gene lookup returns CDR1 GTSNPN and CDR2 SVGIG (reference sequence). CDR3 region: CAWSPGTATIYEQYF. The CDR3 DNA sequence: TGTGCCTGGAGCCCCGGGACAGCCACTATTTACGAGCAGTACTTC.

This clone was recorded a few times. The chain couples TRBV6-5 to TRBJ1-1, with D unclear. V lost 0 bases to trimming and J lost 8 bases, with 10 bases between them. The germline V gene encodes CDR1 MNHEY and CDR2 SVGAGI. The CDR3 has 13 amino acids. The CDR3 loop is CASSYSISVEAFF. CDR3 bases: TGTGCCAGCAGTTACTCGATATCGGTAGAAGCTTTCTTT.

There are many counts of this clone. The rearrangement links TRBV10-3 to TRBJ1-2, with D tentatively TRBD1 (5 bases). V lost 7 bases, J lost 4 bases, and 19 bases lay in between. The CDR3 loop spans 15 amino acids. CDR1 is ENHRY and CDR2 is SYGVKD in the germline V gene. This CDR3 reads CAINHPAGNLYGYTF. DNA of the CDR3: TGTGCCATCAATCATCCAGCAGGGAACCTCTATGGCTACACCTTC.

The CDR3 coding sequence is TGCGCCAGCAGCTTGAGACTAGCGGGAGGGCGGGGCACCGGGGAGCTGTTTTTT. As protein: CASSLRLAGGRGTGELFF. J is TRBJ2-2 and V is TRBV5-1, with 14 bases fitting TRBD2. J was trimmed by 4 bases and V by 1 base; bases with no gene match: 6. The CDR3 contains 18 residues. Germline V gene sequence: CDR1 SGHRS, CDR2 YFSETQ.

This clone was observed a single time. The CDR3 reads CASSPRAGDTQETQYF. In DNA form, the CDR3 reads TGCGCCAGCAGCCCGCGAGCGGGGGACACCCAAGAGACCCAGTACTTC. This chain connects TRBV4-1 to TRBJ2-5; 8 bases agree with TRBD2. Unmatched junction bases numbered 8, after V lost 4 bases and J lost 1 base. Germline CDR1 MGHRA, CDR2 YSYEKL. The CDR3 sequence is 16 residues long.

The chain has TRBV5-1 and TRBJ1-1, with TRBD1 identical over 9 bases. Germline CDR1 reads SGHRS; CDR2 reads YFSETQ. This CDR3 contains 17 residues. The V and J ends lost 0 bases and 6 bases, in that order; junction bases with no gene match: 12. The CDR3 loop reads CASSLARGTGKVAEAFF. The CDR3 DNA is TGCGCCAGCAGCTTGGCCCGGGGGACAGGGAAGGTTGCTGAAGCTTTCTTT.

V usage is TRBV15 and J usage is TRBJ1-5, with a possible D match to TRBD1 (5 bases). The length of the CDR3 is 14 residues. Germline-derived CDR1 and CDR2 are LNHNV and YYDKDF (reference sequence). The V end lost 4 bases, the J end lost 5 bases, and 12 bases lay between the germline ends. The CDR3, as DNA: TGTGCCACCAGCAATCAGGCGGGGGATCAGCCCCAGCATTTT. Protein: CATSNQAGDQPQHF.

This chain links TRBV27 with TRBJ1-4; TRBD1 agrees at 7 bases. This CDR3 is 15 amino acids long. The V gene's germline CDR1 is MNHEY and CDR2 SMNVEV (reference sequence). V trimming: 4 bases; J trimming: 6 bases; junction bases outside the gene matches: 8. This CDR3 reads CASSSDRDGDEKLFF. The CDR3, as DNA: TGTGCCAGCAGTTCAGACAGGGATGGGGATGAAAAACTGTTTTTT. Using reference TRBV27 and TRBJ1-4 for the parts outside the CDR3, the full variable domain is EAQVTQNPRYLITVTGKKLTVTCSQNMNHEYMSWYRQDPGLGLRQIYYSMNVEVTDKGDVPEGYKVSRKEKRNFPLILESPSPNQTSLYFCASSSDRDGDEKLFFGSGTQLSVL.

CDR3 protein: CASSVQGPSYEQYF. The CDR3 DNA follows: TGTGCCAGCAGTGTACAGGGGCCATCCTACGAGCAGTACTTC. The gene calls are TRBV6-5 and TRBJ2-7; 7 bases are shared with TRBD1. The V gene end was trimmed by 5 bases and the J gene end by 1 base; junction bases not matched to a gene: 5. The CDR3 is 14 amino acids. Looked up from germline, CDR1 is MNHEY and CDR2 is SVGAGI.

The V and J genes are TRBV30 and TRBJ2-7, with 8 bases matching TRBD2. The junction had 9 bases not matched to a gene; V was cut back by 7 bases and J by 7 bases. CDR3 length: 12 amino acids. Germline assignment: CDR1 GTSNPN and CDR2 SVGIG (reference sequence). The CDR3 DNA reads as TGTGCCTCCGCGAGCGGGAGCAGGGAGCAGTACTTC. It yields the protein CASASGSREQYF.

V and J are TRBV5-1 and TRBJ1-4; 7 bases align to TRBD1. The trim removed 4 bases at V and 5 bases at J, leaving 5 bases unmatched. Germline CDR1 reads SGHRS; CDR2 reads YFSETQ. The CDR3 covers 14 residues. CDR3 DNA sequence: TGCGCCAGCAGCCAGGGACAGCGGAATGAAAAACTGTTTTTT. Amino acid sequence: CASSQGQRNEKLFF.

The V and J genes are TRBV5-5 and TRBJ1-1, with TRBD1 matching 7 bases. CDR1 and CDR2 (germline): SGHKS, YYEKEE (reference sequence). This CDR3 is built from 15 residues. J gave up 3 bases and V 4 bases, and 9 bases lay outside the gene matches. The CDR3 sequence: CASSRTGTAYTEAFF. CDR3 nucleotides: TGTGCCAGCAGCCGTACCGGGACAGCCTACACTGAAGCTTTCTTT.

The V call is TRBV4-2, the J call TRBJ1-1; 8 bases fit TRBD1. V dropped 0 bases and J dropped 2; count of bases not matched to a gene: 2. The CDR3 is made up of 15 amino acids. Germline V gene lookup returns CDR1 LGHNA and CDR2 YNFKEQ. The CDR3 protein is CASSQETGVNTEAFF. CDR3 in DNA: TGTGCCAGCAGCCAAGAGACAGGGGTAAACACTGAAGCTTTCTTT.

The count of this clone is one. One end of the junction fails to match germline, which may point to a read error. This sequence joins TRBV15 and TRBJ1-5, with D unresolved. Germline-derived CDR1 and CDR2 are LNHNV and YYDKDF (reference sequence). This CDR3 spans 15 amino acids. The CDR3 nucleotides are TGTGTCACCAGCAGAGATTTGTATGGGAGGCAGCCCCAGCATTTT. It translates to CVTSRDLYGRQPQHF.

The V gene is TRBV5-8, the J gene TRBJ1-2, with a weak D call TRBD1 (5 bases). The CDR3 runs to 12 residues. CDR1 and CDR2 from the germline V gene are SGHTS and YDEGEE. The V gene lost 10 bases and the J gene lost 2 bases, with 12 bases spanning the gap. The CDR3 loop is CAPGKRNYGYTF. The CDR3 nucleotides are TGTGCCCCAGGGAAACGGAACTATGGCTACACCTTC.

The CDR3 reads CASSVVPGEAFF. DNA for the CDR3: TGTGCCAGCAGCGTAGTCCCAGGTGAAGCTTTCTTT. This sequence joins TRBV9 and TRBJ1-1; D call uncertain. V dropped 0 bases and J dropped 7 bases, with 7 bases sitting between them. From germline, CDR1 is SGDLS and CDR2 YYNGEE. CDR3 length equals 12 residues.

This clone appeared a single time. The chain links TRBV28 to TRBJ1-6, with no clear D. The CDR3 sequence is 14 residues long. Germline V gene sequence: CDR1 MDHEN, CDR2 SYDVKM. V lost 7 bases to trimming and J lost 7 bases, with 14 bases between them. DNA of the CDR3: TGTGCCAGCACCCCCGGACCGGGGAATTCACCCCTCCACTTT. Its translation: CASTPGPGNSPLHF.